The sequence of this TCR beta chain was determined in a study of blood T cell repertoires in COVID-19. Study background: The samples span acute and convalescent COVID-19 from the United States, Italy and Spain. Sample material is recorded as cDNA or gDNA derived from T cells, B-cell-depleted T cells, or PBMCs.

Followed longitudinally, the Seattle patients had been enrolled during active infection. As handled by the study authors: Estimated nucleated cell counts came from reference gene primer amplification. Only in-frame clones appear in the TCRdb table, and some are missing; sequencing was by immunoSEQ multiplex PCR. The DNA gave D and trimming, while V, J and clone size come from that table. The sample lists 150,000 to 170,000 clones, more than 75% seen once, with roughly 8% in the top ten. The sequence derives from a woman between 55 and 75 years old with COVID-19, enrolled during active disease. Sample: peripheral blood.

The CDR3 region is CASSIMEFTEAFF. For the CDR3, the DNA is TGTGCCAGTAGTATAATGGAGTTCACTGAAGCTTTCTTT. V gene TRBV19 combines with J gene TRBJ1-1; D ambiguous. The CDR3 spans 13 residues. Trimming pared 2 bases from V and 4 bases from J, leaving 8 bases between. Germline V gene lookup returns CDR1 LNHDA and CDR2 SQIVND (reference sequence).